This entry describes one T cell receptor (beta chain). The target of this receptor is not known. The junction differs from germline at one of its ends, possibly a read error. This sample is part of a study of cytomegalovirus exposure and HLA in healthy donors (dated by TCRdb to about 2017). As for the study more broadly: According to an earlier analysis of a few hundred of the donors, roughly 180 million T cells yielded over 90 million unique TCR beta sequences and around 280 Gb of sequence data. Along with the roughly 710-subject first cohort, a separate validation cohort of 120 different subjects was used. A later genetic analysis took genome-wide SNP genotypes for about 55% of the 666 donors and used that subset as a discovery cohort. HLA typing covered class I and class II loci at four-digit resolution. To predict cytomegalovirus infection status, the study brought together high-throughput TCR immunosequencing, statistical association of individual TCRs with disease status, and machine learning. The study profiled the T cell repertoires of more than 500 subjects by immunosequencing and related them to cytomegalovirus serostatus. Donor age, sex, ethnicity and CMV serostatus were compiled together with the repertoire data. Typing coverage differed by locus: A, B, C, DRB1 and DQB1 were typed in roughly 620-630 donors, DQA1 in roughly 500, DPA1 in 600 to 610, and DPB1 in about 450. In the later analysis, no new phenotypic data were used to find candidate immune exposures; instead, reliance was placed on TCR beta sequences and their occurrence across donors. Across 300 to 500 genotyped donors of the cohort, an average of about 200,000 unique TCR beta nucleotide sequences per donor were sequenced, and roughly 18% of those sequences were non-productive. To study patterns of TCR occurrence, a later analysis re-analyzed previously published TCR beta repertoires from just over 650 donors and added high-resolution HLA genotyping. An early release covering 550 to 700 HLA-typed donors comprised about 290 gigabases of sequencing data and 65 million to 100 million unique TCR sequences. The study aimed to test whether cataloging public T cell receptors could reveal signatures of past pathogen exposure. All discovery cohort repertoires had been generated using a single sequencing platform. An earlier analysis of a few hundred of the donors applied high-throughput TCR beta sequencing to assess whether each TCR beta V gene segment acted as functional or pseudogenic. Five DR-DQ haplotypes were treated as single units for association and clustering because of strong linkage in the cohort. Among the approximately 430 genotyped donors, approximately 77% belonged to the genetic ancestry cluster associated with self-reported Caucasian donors. What the authors observed across the whole study: Linkage disequilibrium might explain the correlated functional status among segregating V segments, but an unknown experimental factor could not be ruled out. The earlier analysis of about 600 of the donors excluded roughly 16 rarely observed V segments, including chromosome 9 orphons, because counts were too low. The study gave a list of about 160 TCR beta chains associated with cytomegalovirus. Because HLA typing was missing for some donors at each locus, association tests included only the typed subset. In a later analysis, HLA-associated TCR beta chains showed more clonal expansion and lower generation probabilities than non-associated chains that were equally common. In a later genetic analysis, a missense DCLRE1C variant was associated with V-gene and J-gene trimming of TCR beta chains, and the association was replicated in an independent cohort. In vitro tests confirmed that a few of the cytomegalovirus-associated TCR beta chains recognize cytomegalovirus antigens. A further reported finding was that TCR beta sequences accurately predicted the HLA-A and HLA-B alleles for most subjects in the first cohort. While some public TCRs were present in many individuals, most TCR sequences turned up only very rarely across donors. According to a later analysis, TCR association rates differed among HLA loci, with DRB1 alleles showing the most associated TCRs and HLA-C alleles showing the fewest. Most CMV-associated TCR beta chains appeared to be HLA-restricted in a later analysis, and the HLA associations seemed to be driven largely by CMV exposure. The classifier was reported to diagnose cytomegalovirus status with high specificity and sensitivity in both the original cohort and the validation cohort. In this cohort, only TCR beta chains were sequenced, and detectable features were limited by the absence of alpha or paired-chain data. Immune exposure information for the cohort was limited to CMV serostatus. Broadly in line with IMGT annotations, most TCR beta V segments showed up in productive rearrangements about 87% or about 30% of the time in an earlier analysis of 587 of the donors. Specific HLA alleles were associated with 18,000 or so TCR beta sequences at a false discovery rate of 0.05 in a later analysis. The 87-base-pair reads could not distinguish some IMGT-functional V segments, including TRBV6-2 and TRBV6-3, so those segments were excluded. Sequencing depth was assumed to be roughly uniform across donors in the presence/absence analyses, though that assumption may not hold. In a later genetic analysis, fewer N-insertions in productive TCRs were reported among donors in an Asian-associated ancestry cluster than the roughly 700-donor mean. In a later analysis, several top co-occurrence clusters were reported to appear linked to parvovirus B19, influenza, CMV and Epstein-Barr virus. Assigning TCR associations to individual alleles was difficult when HLA alleles, especially DR and DQ, strongly co-occurred. The authors suggested that the approach could potentially be extended to other disease states and immunological phenotypes. A cluster of highly shared sequence variants was judged likely to represent a technical artifact of the sequencing pipeline.

The cohort was made up of approximately 670 healthy bone marrow donors. At the time of sampling, every cohort member was nominally healthy, though immune exposures that went unrecorded were likely present. The donor was CMV seronegative and belonged to the group of under 400 seronegative cohort members. A peripheral blood sample was collected from each donor, and TCR beta sequencing was performed on peripheral blood mononuclear cells. Genomic DNA extraction from the blood cell samples was performed with the Qiagen DNeasy Blood Extraction Kit. In the germline V gene (reference sequence), CDR1 corresponds to SSHAT and CDR2 to FNYEAQ. The CDR3 runs 15 amino acids, cysteine and phenylalanine included. Only the CDR3 region is kept as DNA, spanning 45 bases read in frame from base 1. Library preparation employed the immunoSEQ multiplex PCR assay. For the multiplex PCR, a mixture combining 60 forward primers for TCR Vbeta segments and 13 reverse primers for TCR Jbeta segments was used. The CDR3 region of rearranged TCR beta genes was amplified from genomic DNA by a multiplex PCR assay. On the Illumina HiSeq System, the amplified TCR beta libraries were sequenced as 87-base-pair reads. As for the original processing: A later analysis counted tens of millions of unique TCR beta chains across the 690 or so repertoires, and 10 million to 11 million of these chains were shared by at least two donors. Raw reads were error-corrected and collapsed into unique sequences by a nearest-neighbor algorithm in which closely related sequences were merged to remove PCR and sequencing errors. Alignment of CDR3 sequences to IMGT reference sequences was used to assign V, D and J gene segments. For a sequence to be retained, a match of at least six nucleotides to both a V gene segment and a J gene segment was required. Rearrangements were called productive when the CDR3 lacked stop codons and stayed in frame with V and J; all others were non-productive. CDR3 was defined by IMGT convention, running from the second conserved V-encoded cysteine to the conserved J-encoded phenylalanine. Sequences without an unambiguous match to a single V gene segment were excluded from the earlier analysis of over 500 of the donors. An earlier analysis of almost 600 of the donors classified V segments as functional when productive rearrangements were above 56.7% and as segregating when the standard deviation between donors was above 5%. To diagnose cytomegalovirus status from the catalog of TCR beta chain sequences, a statistical classification framework was built. In a later analysis, TCR nucleotide sequences were compared against IMGT/GENE-DB human TR gene sequences so that V and J genes could be assigned. Using the TCRdist pipeline, a later analysis assigned CDR3 sequences along with most-parsimonious VDJ recombination scenarios. In a later analysis, every TCR beta chain was defined by the combination of its CDR3 amino acid sequence and its V-gene family, and reads without a unique V-gene family were dropped. To address suspected cross-contamination and a sequencing artifact, a later analysis removed a few hundred highly shared, low-generation-probability nucleotide sequences. A later analysis calculated a clonal expansion index for each public chain from normalized within-repertoire ranks of inferred template counts. In a later analysis, generation probabilities were computed using a VDJ recombination model fitted to out-of-frame rearrangements, and the results were checked against IGoR. In a later analysis, hypergeometric tests were used to score TCR-TCR, TCR-HLA and TCR-CMV co-occurrence, with a repertoire-size bias correction applied to TCR pairs. False discovery rates were estimated in a later analysis by permuting HLA or CMV assignments 20 times. A later analysis grouped co-occurring TCRs with DBSCAN, adding TCRdist sequence similarity when clustering within HLA-allele-positive subsets. Repertoires with fewer than 30,000 or more than 120,000 public chains were left out of co-occurrence clustering, as were about 5 repertoires with anomalous nucleotide sharing. Drawn from immuneACCESS, this table holds only the in-frame rearrangements with V and J called that TCRdb kept. Clones are partly lost; checked studies trace under half to an unresolved V gene and leave the rest unexplained. V, J and clone size are taken as reported in that table, and D and trimming were inferred from the DNA itself. The sample contains roughly 88,000 clones, around 70% of them found a single time. The ten biggest clones cover 2.5% to 3% of the sample.

Material: PBMCs. The receptor chain draws on TRBV7-7 and TRBJ1-4; TRBD1 could be the D gene, as 5 bases match. This clonotype was obtained from a man aged 45 to 65 in good health and CMV-seronegative. The sequenced DNA: TGTGCTAGCAGCAGAACAGGAGCCCCTAATGAAAAACTGTTTTTT. Translated, it gives CASSRTGAPNEKLFF.